One and the same sample provided the 15 T cell receptor beta chains below, sequenced in a study of technical replicates of blood from a handful of donors. Assay: immunoSEQ multiplex PCR; the TCRdb copy retains only in-frame clones and omits some. Found here are under 85,000 clones, around 97% of them singletons; the top ten hold roughly 0.25%. Material: T cells isolated from PBMCs. The receptors stem from a human donor in good health.

The chain recombines TRBV5-8 with TRBJ1-5, with D perhaps TRBD1 (5 bases). The CDR3 is made up of 18 amino acids. Trimming removed 2 bases from V and 0 bases from J, with 18 bases in between. CDR1 and CDR2 (germline): SGHTS, YDEGEE. CDR3 in amino acids: CASSLLRQTLLSNQPQHF. CDR3 coding DNA: TGTGCCAGCAGCTTATTGAGACAGACTCTCCTTAGCAATCAGCCCCAGCATTTT.

The rearrangement uses TRBV18 and TRBJ2-7, with D possibly being TRBD2 (6 bases). Between the trimmed V and J ends, which lost 1 base and 2 bases, there was a span of 9 bases. In germline, CDR1 is KGHSH, CDR2 LQKENI. This CDR3 has 14 residues. The CDR3 reads CASSPRGDPYEQYF. The CDR3 bases are TGTGCCAGCTCACCACGCGGGGACCCCTACGAGCAGTACTTC.

The V and J genes are TRBV15 and TRBJ1-2; a possible D gene is TRBD1 (5 bases). The CDR3 covers 14 residues. Between the trimmed V and J ends, which lost 3 bases and 0 bases, there was a span of 8 bases. The germline CDR1 and CDR2 sequences are LNHNV and YYDKDF (reference sequence). CDR3 sequence: CATSRLTANYGYTF. The CDR3 bases are TGTGCCACCAGCAGGCTGACAGCTAACTATGGCTACACCTTC.

The rearrangement uses TRBV27 and TRBJ2-1; D perhaps matches TRBD2 (6 bases). Per the germline V gene, CDR1 is MNHEY and CDR2 is SMNVEV (reference sequence). V shed 4 bases and J shed 4 bases, with 17 bases lying between them. The length of the CDR3 is 16 residues. The CDR3 DNA reads as TGTGCCAGCAGTTCCCCCCGGGAGCAACTTTACAATGAGCAGTTCTTC. This translates into CASSSPREQLYNEQFF.

This sequence joins TRBV4-1 and TRBJ1-1; D not certain. Germline CDR1 and CDR2: MGHRA and YSYEKL. The CDR3 spans 15 residues. Trimming removed 5 bases from V and 2 bases from J, with 15 bases in between. CDR3 DNA sequence: TGCGCCAGCAGCTCCTCGGGTGGCAGCAACACTGAAGCTTTCTTT. Residues: CASSSSGGSNTEAFF.

This clone was detected a few times. CDR3 sequence reads: CASSLRGEGTEAFF. The CDR3 nucleotides read TGCGCCAGCAGCCTGCGAGGAGAGGGCACTGAAGCTTTCTTT. The rearrangement uses TRBV10-1 and TRBJ1-1; D is unresolved. Germline CDR1 reads WNHNN; CDR2 reads SYGVQD (reference sequence). V was cut by 6 bases and J by 4 bases, with 15 bases left in between. This CDR3 has 14 residues.

The rearrangement joins TRBV19 to TRBJ1-2; TRBD1 is a possible D gene (5 bases). Germline V gives CDR1 LNHDA, CDR2 SQIVND (reference sequence). Trimming removed 5 bases at V and 4 bases at J, with 14 bases between. The CDR3 is 14 amino acids. CDR3 protein: CASSLRVQGYGYTF. Written as DNA, the CDR3 is TGTGCCAGTAGTCTCCGGGTCCAGGGCTATGGCTACACCTTC.

Regarding this clone: A junction end diverges from the germline sequence, so it may reflect a read error. The V call is TRBV27, the J call TRBJ2-7; a weak D match, TRBD2 (6 bases). The CDR3 spans 14 residues. Germline V gives CDR1 MNHEY, CDR2 SMNVEV (reference sequence). CDR3 amino acids: CASTLGGSGGEQYF. CDR3 DNA sequence: TGTGCCAGCACTTTAGGAGGCTCCGGGGGCGAGCAGTACTTC.

This clone was found once. The gene calls are TRBV2 and TRBJ2-4; maybe TRBD2 (5 bases). V shed 8 bases and J shed 5 bases, with 16 bases lying between them. CDR1 is SNHLY, CDR2 FYNNEI, per germline. The CDR3 has 14 amino acids. The CDR3 DNA reads as TGTGCCAGCCGACTAACCCCGGGCCAAAACATTCAGTACTTC. This encodes CASRLTPGQNIQYF.

This clone was found once. The chain recombines TRBV5-1 with TRBJ2-5; D unclear. The germline V and J ends were trimmed by 1 base and 0 bases, with 4 bases remaining between them. The CDR3 spans 13 residues. Germline V gene data show CDR1 as SGHRS and CDR2 as YFSETQ. CDR3 amino acids: CASSLRYQETQYF. DNA for the CDR3: TGCGCCAGCAGCTTGCGGTACCAAGAGACCCAGTACTTC. The variable domain in full, completed from reference TRBV5-1 and TRBJ2-5, reads KAGVTQTPRYLIKTRGQQVTLSCSPISGHRSVSWYQQTPGQGLQFLFEYFSETQRNKGNFPGRFSGRQFSNSRSEMNVSTLELGDSALYLCASSLRYQETQYFGPGTRLLVL.

Concerning this clone itself: In the same sample, other DNA sequences code for this CDR3. The chain joins TRBV9 to TRBJ2-7, with 9 nucleotides matching TRBD2. Trimming took 2 bases from V and 0 from J; bases not matched to a gene: 3. This CDR3 region has 15 residues. Germline assignment: CDR1 SGDLS and CDR2 YYNGEE. CDR3 residues: CASSVGTSSSYEQYF. CDR3 nucleotides: TGTGCCAGCAGCGTGGGGACTAGCAGCTCCTACGAGCAGTACTTC.

The chain joins TRBV19 to TRBJ2-5; 7 bases are a match to TRBD1. Germline V gene sequence: CDR1 LNHDA, CDR2 SQIVND (reference sequence). The CDR3 sequence is 13 residues long. Trimming took 4 bases from V and 3 from J; bases not matched to a gene: 2. In DNA form, the CDR3 reads TGTGCCAGTAGTAGACAGGGAGAAGAGACCCAGTACTTC. This translates into CASSRQGEETQYF.

The genes are TRBV6-5 and TRBJ1-4; D might be TRBD1 (5 bases). Germline-derived CDR1 and CDR2 are MNHEY and SVGAGI. The length of the CDR3 is 14 residues. V lost 10 bases to trimming and J lost 4 bases, with 16 bases between them. The CDR3 DNA follows: TGTGCCACCCGTCAGGGATCCGTTAATGAAAAACTGTTTTTT. This translates into CATRQGSVNEKLFF.

This sequence joins TRBV10-2 and TRBJ1-1, with D possibly being TRBD1 (6 bases). Trimming took off 7 bases at V and 3 bases at J, with 21 bases between the two ends. The CDR3 length is 16 residues. Germline CDR1 reads WSHSY; CDR2 reads SAAADI. The DNA of the CDR3 is TGCGCCAGCACCAACAGGGACCCCGCCTATGACACTGAAGCTTTCTTT. This gives the protein CASTNRDPAYDTEAFF.

The chain uses TRBV2 and TRBJ1-5; 7 bases are a match to TRBD1. This CDR3 comprises 14 residues. Germline V gene lookup returns CDR1 SNHLY and CDR2 FYNNEI. The J segment lost 7 bases and the V segment lost 6 bases, leaving 9 bases of the junction unmatched. CDR3 protein: CASRGQGDRQPQHF. CDR3 coding DNA: TGTGCCAGCAGAGGTCAGGGGGATAGGCAGCCCCAGCATTTT.